These 4 T cell receptor beta chains originate from one sample sequenced in a study of blood T cell repertoires in COVID-19. TCRdb keeps only in-frame clones here, not all; method: immunoSEQ multiplex PCR. There are 250,000 to 350,000 clones in the sample; roughly 89% occur only once, and roughly 1.5% lies in the top ten. The sample comprised PBMCs or T cells enriched from blood (not recorded which). These receptors all come from a woman between 18 and 29 years old with acute COVID-19.

V is TRBV18 and J is TRBJ1-1, with D possibly matching TRBD1 (6 bases). Trimming took 1 base from V and 1 from J, leaving 13 bases between them. CDR3 length: 16 amino acids. Germline CDR1 and CDR2: KGHSH and LQKENI. CDR3 bases: TGTGCCAGCTCACCACTTCTGACAGGCACGAACACTGAAGCTTTCTTT. It codes for CASSPLLTGTNTEAFF. Based on the CDR3 plus reference TRBV18 and TRBJ1-1, the full variable domain is NAGVMQNPRHLVRRRGQEARLRCSPMKGHSHVYWYRQLPEEGLKFMVYLQKENIIDESGMPKERFSAEFPKEGPSILRIQQVVRGDSAAYFCASSPLLTGTNTEAFFGQGTRLTVV.

This clone was recorded only once. The chain employs TRBV20-1 and TRBJ2-7; 9 bases are shared with TRBD1. Germline V lookup: CDR1 DFQATT, CDR2 SNEGSKA (reference sequence). This CDR3 contains 14 residues. V was pared by 3 bases and J by 3 bases, with 6 bases of the junction left unmatched. CDR3 nucleotides: TGCAGTGCTAGTCGACAGGGGGATAGCTACGAGCAGTACTTC. This codes for CSASRQGDSYEQYF.

The chain is built from TRBV9 and TRBJ2-5, with 8 bases aligning to TRBD2. The germline V gene encodes CDR1 SGDLS and CDR2 YYNGEE. Trimming at V came to 0 bases and at J to 5 bases, leaving 12 bases not matched to a gene. This CDR3 comprises 17 residues. CDR3: CASSVVAGGPSHETQYF. CDR3 DNA: TGTGCCAGCAGCGTAGTCGCGGGGGGCCCAAGCCATGAGACCCAGTACTTC. Supplemented by reference TRBV9 and TRBJ2-5, the full variable domain reads DSGVTQTPKHLITATGQRVTLRCSPRSGDLSVYWYQQSLDQGLQFLIQYYNGEERAKGNILERFSAQQFPDLHSELNLSSLELGDSALYFCASSVVAGGPSHETQYFGPGTRLLVL.

This chain links TRBV10-3 with TRBJ1-5, with a weak D call TRBD1 (5 bases). V lost 0 bases and J 2 bases, leaving 11 bases between the germline ends. Per the germline V gene, CDR1 is ENHRY and CDR2 is SYGVKD. The CDR3 runs to 16 residues. The CDR3 reads CAISESGGEGNQPQHF. The CDR3 nucleotides are TGTGCCATCAGTGAGTCAGGAGGGGAGGGCAATCAGCCCCAGCATTTT.